The next 2 T cell receptor beta chains were all read from a single sample in a study of OX40 agonist ivuxolimab in advanced cancers. Repertoires were generated with immunoSEQ multiplex PCR, while TCRdb's copy carries only in-frame clones and drops some. The sample consists of 130,000 or so clones, approximately 90% of them appearing once. Sequenced here: CD4+ or CD8+ T cells sorted from blood, sampled in a trial of the OX40 agonist ivuxolimab. These receptors originate from an adult with an advanced solid tumor such as melanoma, head and neck, liver or kidney cancer.

This clone was seen a single time. The chain uses TRBV4-3 and TRBJ1-2; D unclear. The length of the CDR3 is 15 residues. V was clipped by 0 bases and J by 0 bases, with 8 bases between them. CDR1 and CDR2 (germline): LGHNA, YSLEER. CDR3 region: CASSQDTTANYGYTF. The CDR3 coding sequence is TGCGCCAGCAGCCAAGATACAACGGCTAACTATGGCTACACCTTC.

The chain employs TRBV7-2 and TRBJ2-1, with D possibly matching TRBD1 (5 bases). The V end was cut by 1 base, the J end by 6 bases, with 10 bases between. Germline-derived CDR1 and CDR2 are SGHTA and FQGNSA. The CDR3 contains 14 residues. The CDR3: CASSLGTRANEQFF. The DNA of the CDR3 is TGTGCCAGCAGCTTAGGGACACGTGCCAATGAGCAGTTCTTC.